This TCR beta chain originates from a study of T cell repertoires in cytomegalovirus infection. The overall study: Carrying CMV and the relevant HLA type showed in public TCR beta signatures.

MiXCR, applied by TCRdb to the reads, yields one record per CDR3 protein. The data contain approximately 250,000 distinct CDR3 sequences, 5% to 8.5% of them singletons. Study results and limitations: In two of eight donors, the top clonotype was HLA-C-restricted CMV-specific.

CDR3 length: 17 amino acids. Germline-derived CDR1 and CDR2 are SGHVS and FNYEAQ. Trimming took 3 bases from V and 7 from J, leaving 21 bases between them. Of note for this clonotype: What it binds is not known.

The TCR comes from a human donor in good health (CMV status not recorded). Some clones in this sample may be carry-over from other donors' samples. The rearrangement joins TRBV7-6 to TRBJ2-2; possible D gene TRBD2, 6 bases. The material sequenced was PBMCs. CDR3 DNA: TGTGCCAGCAGCTTCAATTTTCCGGGACGGGGGTACGGGGAGCTGTTTTTT. Its protein product is CASSFNFPGRGYGELFF.